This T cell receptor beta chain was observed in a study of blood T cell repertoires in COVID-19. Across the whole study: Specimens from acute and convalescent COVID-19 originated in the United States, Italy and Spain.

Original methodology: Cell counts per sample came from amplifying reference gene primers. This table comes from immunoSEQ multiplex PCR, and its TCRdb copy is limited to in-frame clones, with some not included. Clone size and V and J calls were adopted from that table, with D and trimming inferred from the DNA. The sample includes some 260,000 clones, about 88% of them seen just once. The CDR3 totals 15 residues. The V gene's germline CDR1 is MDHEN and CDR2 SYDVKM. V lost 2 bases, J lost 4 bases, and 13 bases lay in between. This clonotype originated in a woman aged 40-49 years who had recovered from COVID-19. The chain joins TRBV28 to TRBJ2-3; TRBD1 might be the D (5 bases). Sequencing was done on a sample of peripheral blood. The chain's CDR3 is CASSLIGAVADTQYF. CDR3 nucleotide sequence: TGTGCCAGCAGTTTAATAGGGGCTGTAGCAGATACGCAGTATTTT.